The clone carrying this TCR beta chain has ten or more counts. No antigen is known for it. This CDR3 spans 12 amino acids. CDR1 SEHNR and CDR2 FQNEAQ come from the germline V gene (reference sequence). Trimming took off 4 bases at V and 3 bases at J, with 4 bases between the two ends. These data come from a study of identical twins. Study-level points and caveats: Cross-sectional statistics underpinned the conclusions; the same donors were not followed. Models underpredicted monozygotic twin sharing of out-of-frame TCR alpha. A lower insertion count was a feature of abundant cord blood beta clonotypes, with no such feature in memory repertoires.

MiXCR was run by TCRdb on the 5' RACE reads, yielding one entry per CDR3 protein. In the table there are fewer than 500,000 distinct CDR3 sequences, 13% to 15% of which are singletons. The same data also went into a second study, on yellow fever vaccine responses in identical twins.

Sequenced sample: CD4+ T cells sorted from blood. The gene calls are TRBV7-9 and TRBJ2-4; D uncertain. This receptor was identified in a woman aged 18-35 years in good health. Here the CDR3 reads CASSSVKNIQYF. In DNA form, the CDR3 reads TGTGCCAGCAGCTCGGTCAAAAACATTCAGTACTTC.